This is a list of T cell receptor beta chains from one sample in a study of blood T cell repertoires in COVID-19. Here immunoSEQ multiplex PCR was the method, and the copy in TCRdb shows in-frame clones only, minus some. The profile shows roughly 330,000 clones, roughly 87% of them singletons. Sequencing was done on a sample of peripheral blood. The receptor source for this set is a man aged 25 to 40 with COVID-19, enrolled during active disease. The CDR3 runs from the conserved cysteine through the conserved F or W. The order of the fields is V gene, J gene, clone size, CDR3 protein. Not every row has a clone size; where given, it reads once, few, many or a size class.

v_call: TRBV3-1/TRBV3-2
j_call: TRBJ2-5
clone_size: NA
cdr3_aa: CASKVAGDGWETQYF

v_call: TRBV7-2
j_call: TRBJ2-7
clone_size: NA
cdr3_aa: CASSLLSGAYEQYF

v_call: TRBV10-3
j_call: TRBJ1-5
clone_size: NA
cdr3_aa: CAISEGLSNQPQHF

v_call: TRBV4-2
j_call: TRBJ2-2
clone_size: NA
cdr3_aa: CASSQSRTSGRPGELFF

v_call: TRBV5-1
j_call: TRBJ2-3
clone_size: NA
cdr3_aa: CASSRLAGDTDTQYF

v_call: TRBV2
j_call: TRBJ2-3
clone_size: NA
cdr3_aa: CASRRDRAGTDTQYF

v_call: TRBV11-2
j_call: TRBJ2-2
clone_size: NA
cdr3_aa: CASSPPSGLFTGELFF

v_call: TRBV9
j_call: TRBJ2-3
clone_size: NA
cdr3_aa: CASSLAGTITDTQYF

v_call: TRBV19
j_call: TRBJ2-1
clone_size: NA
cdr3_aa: CASKPGLAGENEQFF

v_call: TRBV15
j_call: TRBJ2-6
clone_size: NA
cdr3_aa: CATSDLTGAFSGANVLTF

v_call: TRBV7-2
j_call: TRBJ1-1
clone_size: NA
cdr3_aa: CASSYDRDTEAFF

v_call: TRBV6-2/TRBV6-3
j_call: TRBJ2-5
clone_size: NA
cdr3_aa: CASSYSGLAAETQYF

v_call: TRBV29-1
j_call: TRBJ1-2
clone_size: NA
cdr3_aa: CSVAPRTGGERRAYGYTF

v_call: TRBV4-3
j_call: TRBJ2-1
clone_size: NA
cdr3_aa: CASSQDEAGYNEQFF

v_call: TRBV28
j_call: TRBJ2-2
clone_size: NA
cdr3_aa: CASSLPGTGELFF

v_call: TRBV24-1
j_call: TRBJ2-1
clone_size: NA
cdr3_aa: CATSGFSSGTYNEQFF

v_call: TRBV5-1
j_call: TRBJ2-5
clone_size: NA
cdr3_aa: CASSPRQGLGQETQYF

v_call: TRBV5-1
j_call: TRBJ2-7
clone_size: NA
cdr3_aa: CASSLAGRGDYEQYF

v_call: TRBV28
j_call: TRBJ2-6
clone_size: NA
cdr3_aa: CASSSPLQRVSGANVLTF

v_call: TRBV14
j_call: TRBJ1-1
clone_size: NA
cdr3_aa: CASSQAVEAFF

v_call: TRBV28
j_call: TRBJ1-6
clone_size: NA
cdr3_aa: CASILGQGRSNSPLHF

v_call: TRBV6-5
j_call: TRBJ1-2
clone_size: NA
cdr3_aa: CASSNRDFNGYTF

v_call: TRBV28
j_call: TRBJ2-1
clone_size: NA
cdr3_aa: CASSLLAGGPREQFF

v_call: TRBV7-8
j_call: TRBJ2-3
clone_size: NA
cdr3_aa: CASSKDRADTQYF

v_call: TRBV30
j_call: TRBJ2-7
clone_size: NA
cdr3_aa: CAWSVRRWDSALYEQYF

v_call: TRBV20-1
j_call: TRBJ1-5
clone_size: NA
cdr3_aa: CSASSRFDQPQHF

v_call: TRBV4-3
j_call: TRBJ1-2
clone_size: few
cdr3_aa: CASSPRTGSNYGYTF

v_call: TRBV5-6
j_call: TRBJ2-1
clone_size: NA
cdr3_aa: CASSRAGGPYNEQFF

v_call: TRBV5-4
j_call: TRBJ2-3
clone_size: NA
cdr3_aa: CASSLTGPTTDTQYF

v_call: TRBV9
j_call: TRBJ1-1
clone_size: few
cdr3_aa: CASSPYGQITEAFF

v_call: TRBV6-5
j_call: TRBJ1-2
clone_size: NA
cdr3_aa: CASSYQTGLSYGYTF

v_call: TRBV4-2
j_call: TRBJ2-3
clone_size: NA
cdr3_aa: CASSWGGENTDTQYF

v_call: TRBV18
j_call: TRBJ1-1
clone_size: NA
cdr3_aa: CASSQHDRVGTEAFF